One and the same sample provided the 16 T cell receptor beta chains below, sequenced in a study of T cells in tumors after PD-1 blockade. Assay used: immunoSEQ multiplex PCR; TCRdb lists only in-frame clones, some missing. The table has about 60,000 clones, around 67% seen once. The sequencing used PBMCs, collected after anti-PD-1 treatment. These receptors originate from a human donor with basal cell carcinoma.

This chain uses TRBV25-1 with TRBJ1-1; 7 bases match TRBD1. V trimming: 4 bases; J trimming: 5 bases; junction bases outside the gene matches: 4. This CDR3 has 13 residues. Per the germline V gene, CDR1 is MGHDK and CDR2 is SYGVNS. CDR3 residues: CASSVRGGTEAFF. The CDR3 DNA sequence: TGTGCCAGCAGTGTCAGGGGGGGGACTGAAGCTTTCTTT.

The rearrangement links TRBV6-5 to TRBJ2-7; 8 bases fit TRBD1. The CDR3 extends over 14 amino acids. Germline V gene data show CDR1 as MNHEY and CDR2 as SVGAGI. Trimming took 7 bases from V and 0 from J; bases not matched to a gene: 5. CDR3 in amino acids: CASTPGGSSYEQYF. The DNA for the CDR3 is TGTGCCAGCACTCCAGGGGGCAGCTCCTACGAGCAGTACTTC.

This clone was found a few times. The chain is built from TRBV23-1 and TRBJ1-1, with TRBD1 as a possible D gene (5 bases). TRBV23-1 has ORF status, its function being uncertain. This CDR3 has 13 residues. V gave up 2 bases and J gave up 1 base, with 5 bases separating them. The CDR3 loop is CASSQQGNTEAFF. CDR3 bases: TGCGCCAGCAGTCAACAGGGGAACACTGAAGCTTTCTTT.

This clone was seen only once. The chain combines TRBV7-9 with TRBJ1-1; unclear D gene. The V end lost 3 bases, the J end lost 4 bases, and 9 bases lay between the germline ends. Germline CDR1 reads SEHNR; CDR2 reads FQNEAQ (reference sequence). This CDR3 has 13 residues. As DNA, the CDR3 is TGTGCCAGCAGCTTCGGGGAGGGCACTGAAGCTTTCTTT. Encoded protein: CASSFGEGTEAFF. The complete variable domain, with remaining parts taken from reference TRBV7-9 and TRBJ1-1, reads DTGVSQNPRHKITKRGQNVTFRCDPISEHNRLYWYRQTLGQGPEFLTYFQNEAQLEKSRLLSDRFSAERPKGSFSTLEIQRTEQGDSAMYLCASSFGEGTEAFFGQGTRLTVV.

CDR3: CASRGTFTSTDTQYF. CDR3 nucleotide sequence: TGTGCCAGCAGAGGGACATTTACTAGCACAGATACGCAGTATTTT. This chain connects TRBV6-5 to TRBJ2-3, with TRBD1 as a possible D gene (6 bases). V was trimmed by 6 bases and J by 0 bases, leaving 13 bases between them. The germline V gene has CDR1 MNHEY and CDR2 SVGAGI. CDR3 length: 15 residues.

The count of this clone is one. V usage is TRBV5-1 and J usage is TRBJ2-3; D may match TRBD1 or TRBD2 (5 bases each). The ends were cut back, 0 bases at V and 2 bases at J, with 7 bases in the middle. Germline assignment: CDR1 SGHRS and CDR2 YFSETQ. CDR3 size: 14 residues. CDR3 in amino acids: CASSLGGTTDTQYF. The CDR3 nucleotides are TGCGCCAGCAGCTTGGGGGGGACCACAGATACGCAGTATTTT. Using reference TRBV5-1 and TRBJ2-3 for the parts outside the CDR3, the full variable domain is KAGVTQTPRYLIKTRGQQVTLSCSPISGHRSVSWYQQTPGQGLQFLFEYFSETQRNKGNFPGRFSGRQFSNSRSEMNVSTLELGDSALYLCASSLGGTTDTQYFGPGTRLTVL.

The V and J genes are TRBV30 and TRBJ1-2, with D possibly TRBD1 on 5 matching bases. Per germline, CDR1 GTSNPN and CDR2 SVGIG (reference sequence). With 0 bases removed from V and 8 bases from J, the gap between germline ends came to 13 bases. CDR3 length equals 13 residues. The CDR3 is CAWSVHGGGGYTF. CDR3 DNA sequence: TGTGCCTGGAGTGTACACGGGGGGGGAGGCTACACCTTC.

This rearrangement joins TRBV2 to TRBJ2-4, with D hard to call. The CDR3 extends over 10 amino acids. V was trimmed by 4 bases and J by 10 bases, leaving 5 bases between them. Germline-derived CDR1 and CDR2 are SNHLY and FYNNEI. CDR3 in amino acids: CASSGGIQYF. CDR3 nucleotides: TGTGCCAGCAGTGGCGGAATTCAGTACTTC.

The rearrangement uses TRBV18 and TRBJ2-7, with TRBD2 matching over 9 bases. This CDR3 region has 15 residues. Germline CDR1 is KGHSH and CDR2 is LQKENI. The trim removed 3 bases at V and 2 bases at J, leaving 5 bases unmatched. For the CDR3, the DNA is TGTGCCAGCTCACCTGAAGCGGGGGGAACCTACGAGCAGTACTTC. It is translated as CASSPEAGGTYEQYF.

The chain recombines TRBV7-6 with TRBJ2-7, with 10 nucleotides matching TRBD1. V shed 1 base, J shed 7 bases, and the junction held 4 bases outside the gene matches. The CDR3 is 14 amino acids. Germline CDR1 SGHVS, CDR2 FNYEAQ. The CDR3 region has the DNA TGTGCCAGCAGCTTAGAGGACAGGGGGTGGGAGCAGTACTTC. It codes for CASSLEDRGWEQYF. Using reference TRBV7-6 and TRBJ2-7 for the parts outside the CDR3, the full variable domain is GAGVSQSPRYKVTKRGQDVALRCDPISGHVSLYWYRQALGQGPEFLTYFNYEAQQDKSGLPNDRFSAERPEGSISTLTIQRTEQRDSAMYRCASSLEDRGWEQYFGPGTRLTVT.

V gene TRBV27 combines with J gene TRBJ2-7; D might be TRBD1 (5 bases). V shed 2 bases and J shed 0 bases, with 14 bases lying between them. CDR3 length equals 16 residues. Germline values: CDR1 MNHEY, CDR2 SMNVEV (reference sequence). CDR3 bases: TGTGCCAGCAGTTTAAGTGAACAGGAGCTCTCCTACGAGCAGTACTTC. This encodes CASSLSEQELSYEQYF.

V and J are TRBV12-5 and TRBJ2-7; 12 bases align to TRBD1. V was pared by 5 bases and J by 7 bases, with 6 bases of the junction left unmatched. Germline CDR1 and CDR2: LGHNT and FRNRAP. This CDR3 is built from 14 residues. CDR3 DNA sequence: TGTGCTAGTGGTACGGGACAGGGGGCGCGGGAGCAGTACTTC. It specifies CASGTGQGAREQYF.

The chain employs TRBV14 and TRBJ1-1; 7 bases line up with TRBD1. The CDR3 runs 18 residues. The germline CDR1 and CDR2 sequences are SGHDN and FVKESK. The ends lost 5 bases at V and 4 bases at J; junction bases unmatched: 19. In DNA, the CDR3 is TGTGCCAGCAGCACTTTACCCGGGACAGTTCATGTTCGCACTGAAGCTTTCTTT. It translates to CASSTLPGTVHVRTEAFF.

The CDR3 is CASSLELTVAYEQYF. The CDR3 nucleotides are TGCGCCAGCAGCTTGGAGCTGACAGTGGCTTACGAGCAGTACTTC. V gene TRBV5-1 combines with J gene TRBJ2-7; D is possibly TRBD1 (5 bases). The V end lost 0 bases, the J end lost 4 bases, and 14 bases lay between the germline ends. This CDR3 region has 15 residues. The germline gives CDR1 SGHRS, CDR2 YFSETQ. Based on the CDR3 plus reference TRBV5-1 and TRBJ2-7, the full variable domain is KAGVTQTPRYLIKTRGQQVTLSCSPISGHRSVSWYQQTPGQGLQFLFEYFSETQRNKGNFPGRFSGRQFSNSRSEMNVSTLELGDSALYLCASSLELTVAYEQYFGPGTRLTVT.

This clone was seen a single time. The CDR3 DNA sequence: TGTGCCTGGAGTGAATGGATAGCCAAAAACATTCAGTACTTC. Translated: CAWSEWIAKNIQYF. This chain uses TRBV30 with TRBJ2-4; D is ambiguous. From germline, CDR1 is GTSNPN and CDR2 SVGIG (reference sequence). V shed 1 base and J shed 0 bases, with 7 bases lying between them. This CDR3 contains 14 residues.

The chain employs TRBV4-1 and TRBJ2-2, with TRBD2 matching 10 bases. The CDR3 is 20 residues long. CDR1 and CDR2 from the germline V gene are MGHRA and YSYEKL. The V gene end was trimmed by 3 bases and the J gene end by 1 base; junction bases not matched to a gene: 14. The CDR3 protein is CASSQSSAGGLRGNTGELFF. The CDR3 DNA reads TGCGCCAGCAGCCAGTCCTCAGCGGGGGGGCTGAGGGGGAACACCGGGGAGCTGTTTTTT.